This entry describes one T cell receptor (beta chain). Its antigen is as yet unknown. Some clones are missing from TCRdb's copy, which holds only in-frame ones; the method was immunoSEQ multiplex PCR. The table lists 130,000 to 150,000 clones, less than 95% of them singletons, with around 3.6% in the top ten. Per germline, CDR1 KGHSH and CDR2 LQKENI. V was clipped by 2 bases and J by 3 bases, with 11 bases between them. This CDR3 has 15 amino acids. These data originate in a study of T cell responses to AZD1222 COVID-19 vaccine. Study findings and constraints: Spike as a whole was targeted by vaccine-associated CD4 TCRs, dominant at 160-218 and 743-854. Donor demographics were predominantly white British with a female majority; clonal diversity may be underestimated.

Sequences were derived from peripheral blood, sampled on day 0 of AZD1222 vaccination. This TCR was recovered from an adult in good health. The chain has TRBV18 and TRBJ1-5, with D hard to call. CDR3 DNA: TGTGCCAGCTCACCAAAGGAAGCCTACAATCAGCCCCAGCATTTT. It encodes CASSPKEAYNQPQHF.